This T cell receptor beta chain appears in the sequencing data of a study of blood T cell repertoires in COVID-19. Overall study context: Sample material is recorded as cDNA or gDNA derived from T cells, B-cell-depleted T cells, or PBMCs.

In the authors' workflow: Reference gene primer amplification gave estimated nucleated cell counts. Sequencing used immunoSEQ multiplex PCR; TCRdb keeps in-frame clones, though not all of them. That table furnishes V, J and clone size, whereas the DNA furnished D and trimming. The table records approximately 250,000 clones, around nine tenths of them present only once. The study assigned cohorts using participant-reported clinical history. Germline V gene sequence: CDR1 LGHDT, CDR2 YNNKEL (reference sequence). Unmatched junction bases numbered 10, after V lost 5 bases and J lost 7 bases. The CDR3 contains 14 residues.

This sequence originates from a woman in her twenties or thirties who had recovered from COVID-19. This chain uses TRBV3-1 (or the pseudogene TRBV3-2) with TRBJ1-1; 7 bases are shared with TRBD1. Sequencing was done on a sample of PBMCs or T cells enriched from blood (not recorded which). CDR3 sequence reads: CASSSRQGSGEAFF. Written as DNA, the CDR3 is TGTGCCAGCAGCTCCCGACAGGGATCGGGTGAAGCTTTCTTT.